This paragraph reports one T cell receptor (beta chain). The ends lost 4 bases at V and 2 bases at J; junction bases unmatched: 5. The CDR3 runs to 15 residues. Germline lookup yields CDR1 GTSNPN and CDR2 SVGIG (reference sequence). This sample was included in a study of control samples from healthy donors and cancer patients. Repertoires were generated with immunoSEQ multiplex PCR, while TCRdb's copy carries only in-frame clones and drops some. Seen here are about 130,000 clones, less than 95% observed once, and the top ten hold roughly 8.8%. Sequenced input: blood. The V and J genes are TRBV30 and TRBJ2-1, with TRBD2 matching 10 bases. The source of this sequence is a man younger than 30 in good health. For the CDR3, the DNA is TGTGCCTGGAATGAAGCGGGGGGGGCCTACAATGAGCAGTTCTTC. This encodes CAWNEAGGAYNEQFF. Full variable domain (missing parts from reference TRBV30 and TRBJ2-1): SQTIHQWPATLVQPVGSPLSLECTVEGTSNPNLYWYRQAAGRGLQLLFYSVGIGQISSEVPQNLSASRPQDRQFILSSKKLLLSDSGFYLCAWNEAGGAYNEQFFGPGTRLTVL.